This TCR beta chain derives from a study of cytomegalovirus exposure and HLA in healthy donors. In the PCR, 60 Vbeta and 13 Jbeta primers were used. Per the original methods: It was a later analysis that counted tens of millions of unique TCR beta chains, of which roughly 11 million were shared. Measured with immunoSEQ multiplex PCR; TCRdb has only the in-frame clones, and not every one. That table is the source of V, J and clone size, and D and trimming were worked out from the DNA. The sample lists 90,000 to 150,000 clones; about three quarters were seen once. Sequences were obtained from PBMCs. The source is a woman in her twenties or thirties in good health and CMV-seropositive.

Here the CDR3 reads CASSLGSGVGTEAFF. For the CDR3, the DNA is TGTGCCAGCAGCTTGGGATCAGGGGTGGGCACTGAAGCTTTCTTT. The chain carries TRBV5-6 and TRBJ1-1; possible D gene TRBD1, 6 bases. The germline CDR1 and CDR2 sequences are SGHDT and YYEEEE. The CDR3 runs to 15 residues. V lost 0 bases and J lost 4, with 13 bases in between.